The rows below give T cell receptor beta chains drawn from one sample of a study of blood T cell repertoires in COVID-19. Assay: immunoSEQ multiplex PCR; the TCRdb copy retains only in-frame clones and omits some. The data show about 160,000 clones, approximately 79% seen once. Sequencing used peripheral blood. All receptors come from a woman between 40 and 55 years old with COVID-19, enrolled during active disease. CDR3s include the opening cysteine and the closing phenylalanine or tryptophan. D genes are given only for firm matches. Clone sizes are given selectively: once, few, many, or a class where the clone is expanded.

TRBJ2-1 NA TRBV7-9 NA TGTGCCAGCAGCTTTGGCTCCCACAATGAGCAGTTCTTC CASSFGSHNEQFF
TRBJ1-2 NA TRBV30 NA TGTGCTGGACAGACCACTAACTATGGCTACACCTTC CAGQTTNYGYTF
TRBJ1-1 NA TRBV5-6 NA TGTGCCAGCAGCTCGGACAGAGTGAACACTGAAGCTTTCTTT CASSSDRVNTEAFF
TRBJ1-6 NA TRBV14 NA TGTGCCAGCAGCGTCAGGGGCGCGAATTCACCCCTCCACTTT CASSVRGANSPLHF
TRBJ1-1 NA TRBV28 NA TGTGCCAGCAGTCCTGGAGGATATCGAGGGAACACTGAAGCTTTCTTT CASSPGGYRGNTEAFF
TRBJ1-3 NA TRBV6-5 TRBD1 TGTGCCAGTACCTCAGGGGGGTCTGGAAACACCATATATTTT CASTSGGSGNTIYF
TRBJ1-5 NA TRBV2 TRBD1 TGTGCCAGCAGGGGACAGTATAGCAATCAGCCCCAGCATTTT CASRGQYSNQPQHF
TRBJ1-1 NA TRBV7-9 TRBD1 TGTGCCAGCAGCCAGACAGGGTCCACTGAAGCTTTCTTT CASSQTGSTEAFF
TRBJ2-3 once TRBV11-3 TRBD2 TGTGCCAGCAGCTTAGGTGGCGGGGGGCCCACAGATACGCAGTATTTT CASSLGGGGPTDTQYF
TRBJ2-1 NA TRBV18 NA TGTGCCAGCTCACCAGATGAGCCCAATGAGCAGTTCTTC CASSPDEPNEQFF
TRBJ1-2 NA TRBV27 TRBD1 TGTGCCAGCAGTCCGCGGACAGGGGTCTCCTATGGCTACACCTTC CASSPRTGVSYGYTF
TRBJ1-4 NA TRBV19 NA TGTGCCAGTAGGGCCCTTGCAACTAATGAAAAACTGTTTTTT CASRALATNEKLFF
TRBJ2-1 few TRBV9 NA TGTGCCAGCAGCCCGATAATGGGGCCGAGCTCCTACAATGAGCAGTTCTTC CASSPIMGPSSYNEQFF
TRBJ1-5 few TRBV12-3/TRBV12-4 TRBD1 TGTGCCAGCAAAAGACAGGGAGGTCAGCCCCAGCATTTT CASKRQGGQPQHF
TRBJ2-5 NA TRBV4-1 TRBD1 TGCGCCAGCAGCCAAGAAGGGACAGGCCAAGAGACCCAGTACTTC CASSQEGTGQETQYF
TRBJ2-6 NA TRBV15 TRBD2 TGTGCCACCAGCGGTTCTAGCGGGAGGGGGTCTGGGGCCAACGTCCTGACTTTC CATSGSSGRGSGANVLTF
TRBJ1-1 NA TRBV7-3 TRBD1 TGTGCCAGCAGCTCTCTCTTAATAGCGACAGGGACGAACACTGAAGCTTTCTTT CASSSLLIATGTNTEAFF
TRBJ1-2 NA TRBV3-1/TRBV3-2 NA TGTGCCACCGAGGGAGGCGGTGGCTACACCTTC CATEGGGGYTF
TRBJ2-1 NA TRBV4-1 NA TGCGCCAGCAGCCAAGAGGAGCGGGCCCCCTACAATGAGCAGTTCTTC CASSQEERAPYNEQFF
TRBJ1-5 NA TRBV9 NA TGTGCCAGCAGCGCCGGACAGATGAATCAGCCCCAGCATTTT CASSAGQMNQPQHF
TRBJ1-5 NA TRBV27 NA TGTGCCAGCAGTTTATCCCCCACCAGCGCCCAGCATTTT CASSLSPTSAQHF
TRBJ1-2 NA TRBV27 TRBD1 TGTGCCAGCAGTCCAGGGGCAGGGGGCATCGGCTACACCTTC CASSPGAGGIGYTF
TRBJ2-2 once TRBV13 NA TGTGCCAGCACCTTCGCGGGGGCCTTCGACACCGGGGAGCTGTTTTTT CASTFAGAFDTGELFF
TRBJ2-7 NA TRBV28 NA TGTGCCAGCTTCGGTAACGAGCAGTACTTC CASFGNEQYF
TRBJ2-2 NA TRBV7-3 NA TGTGCCAGCAGCTTCCTTAGTAGCACCGGGGAGCTGTTTTTT CASSFLSSTGELFF
TRBJ1-6 NA TRBV2 TRBD1 TGTGCCAGCGCGGACAGGGGTGGATCACCCCTCCACTTT CASADRGGSPLHF
TRBJ1-2 NA TRBV19 NA TGTGCCAGTAGTTCCCACCTAGAGGGGGAAGATCCCAACTATGGCTACACCTTC CASSSHLEGEDPNYGYTF